The T cell receptor beta chain described here comes from a study of shared clonotypes between healthy human individuals. Study findings and constraints: For naive CD4 cells, roughly 5% of clonotypes were shared across a handful of donors.

The healthy adult donors were HIV-negative and reported no recent acute infections or vaccinations. Only Caucasian adults living in Nashville, Tennessee made up the donor group. Original handling: ImmunoSEQ gave junction-only sequences without quality scores, so filtering differed. TCRdb's copy holds only in-frame clones and misses some; the assay was immunoSEQ multiplex PCR. The DNA gave D and trimming, while V, J and clone size come from that table. Of roughly 520,000 clones in the sample, around 96% were seen once. CDR1 and CDR2 (germline): LNHDA, SQIVND (reference sequence). The CDR3 covers 16 residues. Trimming shortened V by 4 bases and J by 1 base, and 16 bases separated the two germline ends. Points on this clone: The antigen is unknown.

This sequence joins TRBV19 and TRBJ1-1; D uncertain. This receptor was obtained from a woman aged 25 to 39 in good health. The sequencing input was naive CD4+ T cells sorted from blood. The subset was: CD45RA+ positively selected. The CDR3 DNA reads as TGTGCCAGTAGTAATGCCTATCGGGGAGGGAACACTGAAGCTTTCTTT. Its protein product is CASSNAYRGGNTEAFF. The entire variable domain, with the rest obtained from reference TRBV19 and TRBJ1-1, is as follows: DGGITQSPKYLFRKEGQNVTLSCEQNLNHDAMYWYRQDPGQGLRLIYYSQIVNDFQKGDIAEGYSVSREKKESFPLTVTSAQKNPTAFYLCASSNAYRGGNTEAFFGQGTRLTVV.